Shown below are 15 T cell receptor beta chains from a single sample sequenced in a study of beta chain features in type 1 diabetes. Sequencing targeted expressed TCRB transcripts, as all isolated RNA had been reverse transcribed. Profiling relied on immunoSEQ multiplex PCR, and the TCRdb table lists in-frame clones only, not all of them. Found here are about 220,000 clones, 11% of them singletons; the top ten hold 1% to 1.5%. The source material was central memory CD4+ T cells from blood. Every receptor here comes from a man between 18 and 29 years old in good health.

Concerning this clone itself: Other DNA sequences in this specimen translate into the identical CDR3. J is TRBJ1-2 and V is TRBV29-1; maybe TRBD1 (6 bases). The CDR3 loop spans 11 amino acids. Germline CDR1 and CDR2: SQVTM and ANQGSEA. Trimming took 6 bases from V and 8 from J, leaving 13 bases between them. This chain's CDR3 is CSVDSGVGYTF. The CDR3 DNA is TGCAGCGTGGACAGCGGTGTGGGCTACACCTTC.

CDR3 sequence (DNA): TGTGCCTGGACAACAGGGGGCAGTTATAATGAAAAACTGTTTTTT. Translating gives CAWTTGGSYNEKLFF. The chain combines TRBV30 with TRBJ1-4; 9 bases map to TRBD1. V lost 4 bases to trimming and J lost 4 bases; unmatched junction nucleotides: 7. Germline V gene sequence: CDR1 GTSNPN, CDR2 SVGIG (reference sequence). The CDR3 spans 15 residues.

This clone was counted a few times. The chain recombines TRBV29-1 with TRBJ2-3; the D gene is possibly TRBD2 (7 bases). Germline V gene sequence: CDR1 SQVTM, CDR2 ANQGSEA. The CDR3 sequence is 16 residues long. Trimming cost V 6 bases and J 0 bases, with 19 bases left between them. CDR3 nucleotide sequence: TGCAGCGTCCAAAGTAGAGGGGGGGCCAGCACAGATACGCAGTATTTT. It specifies CSVQSRGGASTDTQYF.

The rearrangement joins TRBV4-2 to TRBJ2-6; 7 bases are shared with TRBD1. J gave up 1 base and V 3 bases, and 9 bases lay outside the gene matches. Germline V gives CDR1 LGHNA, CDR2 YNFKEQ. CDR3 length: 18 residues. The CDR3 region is CASSHDRALTSGANVLTF. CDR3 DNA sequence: TGTGCCAGCAGCCACGACAGGGCCCTGACATCTGGGGCCAACGTCCTGACTTTC.

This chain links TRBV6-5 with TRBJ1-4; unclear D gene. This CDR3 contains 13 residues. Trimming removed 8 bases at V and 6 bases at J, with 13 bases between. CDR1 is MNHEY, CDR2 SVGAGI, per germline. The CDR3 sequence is CASGRDEDEKLFF. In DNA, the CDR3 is TGTGCCAGCGGCCGGGATGAGGATGAAAAACTGTTTTTT.

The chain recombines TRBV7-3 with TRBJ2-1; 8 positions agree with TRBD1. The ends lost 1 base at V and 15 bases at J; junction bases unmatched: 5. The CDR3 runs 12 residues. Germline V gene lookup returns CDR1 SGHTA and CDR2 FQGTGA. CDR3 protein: CASSLMAGGLFF. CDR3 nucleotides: TGTGCCAGCAGCTTAATGGCAGGGGGCCTGTTCTTC.

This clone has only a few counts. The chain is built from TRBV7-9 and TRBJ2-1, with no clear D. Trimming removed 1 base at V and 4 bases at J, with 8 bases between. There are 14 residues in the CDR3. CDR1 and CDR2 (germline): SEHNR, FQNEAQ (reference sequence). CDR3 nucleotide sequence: TGTGCCAGCAGCTTAGACAGAGCTTACAATGAGCAGTTCTTC. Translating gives CASSLDRAYNEQFF.

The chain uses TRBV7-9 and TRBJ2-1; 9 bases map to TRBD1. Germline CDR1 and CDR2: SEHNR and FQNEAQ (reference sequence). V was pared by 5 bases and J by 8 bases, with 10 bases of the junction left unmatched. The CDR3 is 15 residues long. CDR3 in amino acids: CASSPGQGFGYEQFF. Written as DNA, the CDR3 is TGTGCCAGCAGCCCGGGACAGGGTTTTGGGTATGAGCAGTTCTTC.

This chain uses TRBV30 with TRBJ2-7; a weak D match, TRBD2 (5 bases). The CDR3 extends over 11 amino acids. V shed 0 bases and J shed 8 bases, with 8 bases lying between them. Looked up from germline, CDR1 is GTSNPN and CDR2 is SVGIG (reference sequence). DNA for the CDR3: TGTGCCTGGAGTGTACGAGGGCAGCAGTACTTC. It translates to CAWSVRGQQYF.

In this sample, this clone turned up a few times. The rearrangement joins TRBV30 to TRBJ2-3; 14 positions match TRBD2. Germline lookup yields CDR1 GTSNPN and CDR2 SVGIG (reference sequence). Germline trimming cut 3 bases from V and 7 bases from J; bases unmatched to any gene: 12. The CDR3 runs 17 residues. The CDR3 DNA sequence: TGTGCCTGGAGAGGGGGGCGACTAGCGGGAGGGCGAAATACGCAGTATTTT. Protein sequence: CAWRGGRLAGGRNTQYF.

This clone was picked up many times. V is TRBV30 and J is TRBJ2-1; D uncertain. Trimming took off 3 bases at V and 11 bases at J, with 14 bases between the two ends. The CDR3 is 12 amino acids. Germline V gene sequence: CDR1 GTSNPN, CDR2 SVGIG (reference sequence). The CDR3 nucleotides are TGTGCCTGGAGCCCTCCCCCTGGACAGCAGTTCTTC. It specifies CAWSPPPGQQFF.

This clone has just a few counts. CDR3 sequence: CAISDPSGAHNEQFF. The CDR3, as DNA: TGTGCCATCAGTGACCCCTCCGGGGCACACAATGAGCAGTTCTTC. V usage is TRBV10-3 and J usage is TRBJ2-1; D possibly uses TRBD1 or TRBD2 (5 bases each). The CDR3 consists of 15 residues. The germline V and J ends were trimmed by 3 bases and 5 bases, with 14 bases remaining between them. Germline V CDR1 and CDR2: ENHRY, SYGVKD.

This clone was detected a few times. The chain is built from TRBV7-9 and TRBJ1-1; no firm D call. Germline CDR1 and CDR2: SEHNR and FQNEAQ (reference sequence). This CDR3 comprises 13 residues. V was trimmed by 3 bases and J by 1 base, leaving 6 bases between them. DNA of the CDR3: TGTGCCAGCAGCTTCACAGAGAACACTGAAGCTTTCTTT. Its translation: CASSFTENTEAFF. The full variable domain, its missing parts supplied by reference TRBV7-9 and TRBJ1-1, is DTGVSQNPRHKITKRGQNVTFRCDPISEHNRLYWYRQTLGQGPEFLTYFQNEAQLEKSRLLSDRFSAERPKGSFSTLEIQRTEQGDSAMYLCASSFTENTEAFFGQGTRLTVV.

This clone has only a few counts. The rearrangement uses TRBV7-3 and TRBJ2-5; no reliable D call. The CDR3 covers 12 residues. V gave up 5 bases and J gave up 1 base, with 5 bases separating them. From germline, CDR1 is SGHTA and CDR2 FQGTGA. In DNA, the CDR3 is TGTGCCAGCAGCGCAGGCCAAGAGACCCAGTACTTC. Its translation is CASSAGQETQYF.

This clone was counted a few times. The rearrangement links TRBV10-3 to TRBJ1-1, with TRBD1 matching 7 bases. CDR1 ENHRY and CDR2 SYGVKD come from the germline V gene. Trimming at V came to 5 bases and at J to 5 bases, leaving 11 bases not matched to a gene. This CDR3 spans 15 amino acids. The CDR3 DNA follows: TGTGCCATCAGTTGGGACAGACCCGCGTTAACTGAAGCTTTCTTT. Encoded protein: CAISWDRPALTEAFF.